These 9 T cell receptor beta chains originate from one sample sequenced in a study of low-dose radiotherapy and immunotherapy resistance in tumors. The time point here: before trial treatment. With TRAV- and TRBV-specific primers, first-strand cDNA was made, covering the alpha and beta chains. An approximately 19-cycle PCR with a constant-region primer and V-primer adapter amplified TCRs. TCRdb reprocessed the reads via MiXCR and lists one record per CDR3 protein. This sample carries 65,000 to 95,000 distinct CDR3 sequences, approximately 20% of them seen once, and the ten largest clones take about 5.5%. The source material was PBMCs, sampled before treatment. Receptors were obtained from a male donor with prostate cancer.

This clonotype was seen only a few times. The chain employs TRBV20-1 and TRBJ1-1; D uncertain. V was cut by 5 bases and J by 3 bases, with 16 bases left in between. The CDR3 runs to 14 residues. From germline, CDR1 is DFQATT and CDR2 SNEGSKA (reference sequence). The CDR3 sequence is CSAGPAGTDTEAFF. CDR3 DNA sequence: TGCAGTGCTGGGCCGGCCGGCACTGACACTGAAGCTTTCTTT.

The chain carries TRBV12-3 or TRBV12-4 and TRBJ2-1, with 7 bases matching TRBD2. This CDR3 comprises 15 residues. J was trimmed by 4 bases and V by 2 bases; bases with no gene match: 5. The CDR3 DNA is TGTGCCAGCAGTTTATCTAGCGGAGTTTACAATGAGCAGTTCTTC. Translated, it gives CASSLSSGVYNEQFF.

This clonotype was observed a single time. A far larger clone is a single base away, which makes a read error likely. The chain joins TRBV7-9 to TRBJ2-2; D tentatively reads TRBD1 or TRBD2 (5 bases each). V was cut by 5 bases and J by 1 base, with 20 bases left in between. Germline-derived CDR1 and CDR2 are SEHNR and FQNEAQ (reference sequence). This CDR3 has 18 amino acids. The CDR3 spells CASSPRPLARGNTGELFF. The CDR3 DNA sequence: TGTGCCAGCAGCCCCCGCCCTTTGGCGAGGGGGAACACCGGGGAGCTGTTTTTT.

This clonotype was recorded at least ten times. The CDR3 DNA reads as TGTGCCAGCAGCAAAGGCCCCCATTTTCGGCCACTATATGGATCACCCCTCCACTTT. The encoded protein is CASSKGPHFRPLYGSPLHF. The V call is TRBV21-1, the J call TRBJ1-6; the DNA was not compared with TRBD1, the D call given in the table. TRBV21-1 is a recognized pseudogene. The CDR3 has 19 amino acids.

This clonotype was picked up a small number of times. The chain joins TRBV6-2 or TRBV6-3 to TRBJ2-7; maybe TRBD1 (6 bases). Trimming took off 0 bases at V and 0 bases at J, with 12 bases between the two ends. Germline CDR1 is MNHEY and CDR2 is SVGEGT. The CDR3 length is 16 residues. The CDR3 protein is CASSYSGDKHSYEQYF. The CDR3 region has the DNA TGTGCCAGCAGTTACTCGGGGGACAAACACTCCTACGAGCAGTACTTC.

This clonotype was seen many times. This sequence joins TRBV3-1 and TRBJ2-1; D not certain. The length of the CDR3 is 13 residues. V shed 4 bases and J shed 4 bases, with 8 bases lying between them. Germline V gene lookup returns CDR1 LGHDT and CDR2 YNNKEL (reference sequence). In DNA form, the CDR3 reads TGTGCCAGCAGCCCGTCCTTTTACAATGAGCAGTTCTTC. Translating gives CASSPSFYNEQFF.

This clonotype was observed many times. The genes are TRBV1 and TRBJ2-1; TRBD2 is the table's D call and was not checked against the DNA. TRBV1 is a known pseudogene. CDR3 length: 18 residues. The CDR3 DNA reads as TGCACCAGCAGCCAAGGATCCGCTAGCGGGGGGAAGTACAATGAGCAGTTCTTC. Translating it yields CTSSQGSASGGKYNEQFF.

Worth noting for this clonotype: A far larger clone is a single base away, which makes a read error likely. The chain couples TRBV28 to TRBJ2-5; 9 bases fit TRBD2. J lost 0 bases, V lost 3 bases, and 2 bases had no gene match. This CDR3 region has 15 residues. Germline values: CDR1 MDHEN, CDR2 SYDVKM. Here the CDR3 reads CASSFAGGNQETQYF. The CDR3 region has the DNA TGTGCCAGCAGTTTTGCGGGGGGGAACCAAGAGACCCAGTACTTC.

Many counts were recorded for this clonotype. V usage is TRBV3-1 and J usage is TRBJ2-1; D may match TRBD1 or TRBD2 (6 bases each). This CDR3 has 14 residues. CDR1 and CDR2 (germline): LGHDT, YNNKEL (reference sequence). Trimming left V 1 base short and J 4 bases short, with 8 bases between. The CDR3 DNA sequence: TGTGCCAGCAGCCAAGCGGGGGCGTACAATGAGCAGTTCTTC. It translates to CASSQAGAYNEQFF.